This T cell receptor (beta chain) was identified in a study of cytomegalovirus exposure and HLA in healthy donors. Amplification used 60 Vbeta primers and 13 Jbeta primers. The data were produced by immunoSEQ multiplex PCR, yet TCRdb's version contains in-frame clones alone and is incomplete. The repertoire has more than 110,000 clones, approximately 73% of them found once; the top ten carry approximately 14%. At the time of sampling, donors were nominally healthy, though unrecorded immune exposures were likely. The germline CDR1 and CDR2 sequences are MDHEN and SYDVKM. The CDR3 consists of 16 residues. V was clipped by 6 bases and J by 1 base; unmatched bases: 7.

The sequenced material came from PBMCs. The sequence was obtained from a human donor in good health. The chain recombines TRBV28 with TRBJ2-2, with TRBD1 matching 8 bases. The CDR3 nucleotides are TGTGCCAGCAGCAAACCCGGGACAGGGAACACCGGGGAGCTGTTTTTT. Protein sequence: CASSKPGTGNTGELFF.